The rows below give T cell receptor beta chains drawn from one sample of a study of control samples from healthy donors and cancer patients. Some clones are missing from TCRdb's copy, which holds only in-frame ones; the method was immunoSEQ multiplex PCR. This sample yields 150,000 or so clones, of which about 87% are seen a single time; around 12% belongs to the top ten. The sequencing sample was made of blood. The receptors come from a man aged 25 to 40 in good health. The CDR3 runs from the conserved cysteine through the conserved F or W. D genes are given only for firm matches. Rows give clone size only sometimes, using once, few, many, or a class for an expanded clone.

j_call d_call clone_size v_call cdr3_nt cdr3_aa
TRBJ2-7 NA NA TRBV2 TGTGCCAGCATACGCGACACCAGCTCCTACGAGCAGTACTTC CASIRDTSSYEQYF
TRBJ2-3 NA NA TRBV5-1 TGCGCCAGCAGCTCAGGGGTTGATACGCAGTATTTT CASSSGVDTQYF
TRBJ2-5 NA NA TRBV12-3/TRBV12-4 TGTGCCAGCAGTTTAGGGGTTAGGGAGACCCAGTACTTC CASSLGVRETQYF
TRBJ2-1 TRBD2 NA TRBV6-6 TGTGCCAGCAGCCCCGGCGGGGGGCGCTCCTACAATGAGCAGTTCTTC CASSPGGGRSYNEQFF
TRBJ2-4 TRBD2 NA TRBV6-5 TGTGCCAGCAGAATAGCGGGAGGGTCCAAAAACATTCAGTACTTC CASRIAGGSKNIQYF
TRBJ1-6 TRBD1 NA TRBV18 TGTGCCAGCTCACCAGTACCGGGACAGTTAAATTCACCCCTCCACTTT CASSPVPGQLNSPLHF
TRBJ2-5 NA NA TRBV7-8 TGTGCCAGCAGCACAAACAGGGATGGGACCCAGTACTTC CASSTNRDGTQYF
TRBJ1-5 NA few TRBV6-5 TGTGCCAGCAGGTTACCAGGTCTGGGGCAGCCCCAGCATTTT CASRLPGLGQPQHF
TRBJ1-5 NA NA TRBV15 TGTGCCACCAGCAGTGTTTATGATCAGCCCCAGCATTTT CATSSVYDQPQHF
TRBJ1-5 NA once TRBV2 TGTGCCAGCAGTGAAAGGCAGGGCAATCAGCCCCAGCATTTT CASSERQGNQPQHF
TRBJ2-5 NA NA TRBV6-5 TGTGCCACCTGGAGGGGGTCCTGGGAGACCCAGTACTTC CATWRGSWETQYF
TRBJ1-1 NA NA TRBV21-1 TGTGCCAGCAGCAACACTGAAGCTTTCTTT CASSNTEAFF
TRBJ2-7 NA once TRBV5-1 TGCGCCAGCAGCTTCCAGGGCTACGAGCAGTACTTC CASSFQGYEQYF
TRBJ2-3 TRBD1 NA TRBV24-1 TGTGCCACCAGCAGAGGACCGGGACAGAGCACAGATACGCAGTATTTT CATSRGPGQSTDTQYF
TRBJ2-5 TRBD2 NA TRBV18 TGTGCCAGCTCACCACTCCCCCCGGGGGGGCTGGGAGAGACCCAGTACTTC CASSPLPPGGLGETQYF
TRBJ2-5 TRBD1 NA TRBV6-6 TGTGCCAGCAGTCAAAGGACAGGGGAAGAGACCCAGTACTTC CASSQRTGEETQYF
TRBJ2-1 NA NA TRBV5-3 TGTGCCAGAAGCTTGATTCGGGGCCACAGCTCCTCCTCCAATGAGCAGTTCTTC CARSLIRGHSSSSNEQFF
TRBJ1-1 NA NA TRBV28 TGTGCCAGCGGATACAGGGAGGCTGAAGCTTTCTTT CASGYREAEAFF
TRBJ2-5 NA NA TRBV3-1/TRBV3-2 TGTGCCAGCAGCCCCCCATGGGTAGGACAAGAGACCCAGTACTTC CASSPPWVGQETQYF
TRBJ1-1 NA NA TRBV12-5 TGTGCTAGTGGTTTGGGGCCTCCAGAAATGAACACTGAAGCTTTCTTT CASGLGPPEMNTEAFF